The 12 T cell receptor beta chains in this list originate from one sample, sequenced in a study of T cell responses to AZD1222 COVID-19 vaccine. Sequencing used immunoSEQ multiplex PCR; TCRdb keeps in-frame clones, though not all of them. This sample carries 150,000 to 200,000 clones, about 90% of them seen once, and the ten largest clones take around 2.9%. Material: peripheral blood, obtained on day 0 of MenACWY control vaccination. The source of these receptors is an adult in good health.

The chain recombines TRBV6-5 with TRBJ1-2; TRBD1 is a possible D gene (5 bases). Per the germline V gene, CDR1 is MNHEY and CDR2 is SVGAGI. Trimming removed 0 bases at V and 4 bases at J, with 15 bases between. The length of the CDR3 is 16 residues. Here the CDR3 DNA reads TGTGCCAGCAGTTACTCGAGTTCAAGGGGAGGCTATGGCTACACCTTC. As protein: CASSYSSSRGGYGYTF.

The V gene is TRBV11-2, the J gene TRBJ2-6; a weak D match, TRBD2 (6 bases). This CDR3 has 17 residues. CDR1 SGHAT and CDR2 FQNNGV come from the germline V gene. V lost 0 bases, J lost 3 bases, and 12 bases lay in between. The CDR3 DNA sequence: TGTGCCAGCAGCTTAGATGGAGGGTTTATTGGGGCCAACGTCCTGACTTTC. This translates into CASSLDGGFIGANVLTF.

This rearrangement joins TRBV7-2 to TRBJ1-6, with 11 bases identical to TRBD1. This CDR3 comprises 18 residues. CDR1 and CDR2 from the germline V gene are SGHTA and FQGNSA. V shed 5 bases, J shed 0 bases, and the junction held 6 bases outside the gene matches. DNA for the CDR3: TGTGCCAGCAGCCAAGGACAGGGGGCGCACTCCTATAATTCACCCCTCCACTTT. It is translated as CASSQGQGAHSYNSPLHF.

The chain has TRBV5-1 and TRBJ2-7; no clear D gene. Germline V lookup: CDR1 SGHRS, CDR2 YFSETQ. Trimming removed 0 bases from V and 4 bases from J, with 8 bases in between. CDR3 length: 13 amino acids. The CDR3 loop reads CASSLVLNYEQYF. In nucleotides, the CDR3 is TGCGCCAGCAGCTTGGTTCTGAATTACGAGCAGTACTTC.

V is TRBV19 and J is TRBJ2-1; 8 nucleotides match TRBD1. Germline trimming cut 6 bases from V and 6 bases from J; bases unmatched to any gene: 13. Germline loops: CDR1 LNHDA, CDR2 SQIVND (reference sequence). This CDR3 has 16 residues. The CDR3 coding sequence is TGTGCCAGTAGCTCTCGGACAGGGCGACAATTCAATGAGCAGTTCTTC. It translates to CASSSRTGRQFNEQFF.

This chain uses TRBV28 with TRBJ1-5; maybe TRBD1 (5 bases). The CDR3 loop spans 16 amino acids. Trimming took 5 bases from V and 4 from J, leaving 18 bases between them. Germline loops: CDR1 MDHEN, CDR2 SYDVKM. The CDR3 DNA reads as TGTGCCAGCAGTCCGACCCTAGGGGCGCGTAATCAGCCCCAGCATTTT. Protein product: CASSPTLGARNQPQHF.

This sequence joins TRBV30 and TRBJ1-3; tentatively, D is TRBD1 (5 bases). Germline CDR1 reads GTSNPN; CDR2 reads SVGIG (reference sequence). This CDR3 has 12 amino acids. V was pared by 4 bases and J by 2 bases, with 6 bases between. In nucleotides, the CDR3 is TGTGCCTGGAAGGGGCCTGGAAACACCATATATTTT. It yields the protein CAWKGPGNTIYF.

CDR3 residues: CASSTPRDRAYEQFF. For the CDR3, the DNA is TGTGCCAGCAGTACCCCCCGGGACAGGGCCTATGAGCAGTTCTTC. This chain connects TRBV28 to TRBJ2-1; 9 bases are a match to TRBD1. The CDR3 contains 15 residues. CDR1 is MDHEN and CDR2 is SYDVKM in the germline V gene. Trimming cost V 5 bases and J 8 bases; bases outside gene matches: 10.

The rearrangement links TRBV5-4 to TRBJ2-7, with D perhaps matching TRBD2 (5 bases). Deletions cut 3 bases from V and 7 bases from J, with 20 bases between. The germline CDR1 and CDR2 sequences are SGHNT and YYREEE (reference sequence). The CDR3 spans 15 residues. CDR3 region: CASSYRDWPRGEQYF. CDR3 nucleotide sequence: TGTGCCAGCAGCTATCGTGACTGGCCCCGAGGGGAGCAGTACTTC.

The chain combines TRBV5-4 with TRBJ1-1; possible D gene TRBD1, 6 bases. The germline V gene encodes CDR1 SGHNT and CDR2 YYREEE (reference sequence). V lost 5 bases and J 0 bases, leaving 8 bases between the germline ends. The CDR3 spans 13 residues. In DNA form, the CDR3 reads TGTGCCAGCAGAAACAGGGTGAACACTGAAGCTTTCTTT. Protein: CASRNRVNTEAFF.

This clone has only one observation. The chain carries TRBV2 and TRBJ2-1; TRBD2 might be the D (6 bases). This CDR3 has 16 amino acids. Germline V gives CDR1 SNHLY, CDR2 FYNNEI. V lost 2 bases, J lost 5 bases, and 16 bases lay in between. CDR3 DNA: TGTGCCAGCAGTGAACCCCTAGCGACCAACAACAATGAGCAGTTCTTC. Its translation is CASSEPLATNNNEQFF.

This clone was seen a few times. The chain couples TRBV4-3 to TRBJ2-7; 8 nucleotides align to TRBD2. Germline V gene lookup returns CDR1 LGHNA and CDR2 YSLEER. The CDR3 loop spans 15 amino acids. The J segment lost 0 bases and the V segment lost 1 base, leaving 2 bases of the junction unmatched. This CDR3 reads CASSQVAGGSYEQYF. For the CDR3, the DNA is TGCGCCAGCAGCCAAGTGGCGGGGGGCTCCTACGAGCAGTACTTC.